The text below deals with one T cell receptor (beta chain). It lacks a known antigen. Per-base quality was not reported, and no clone a single base away is much larger than it. This sample stems from a study of T-cell memory formation after mild COVID-19 (dated by TCRdb to 2020 to 2022). In terms of the full investigation: TCR sequence clusters from the two donors were largely donor specific. Longitudinal TCRalpha and TCRbeta repertoire sequencing tracked T-cell clones expanding and contracting after mild COVID-19 in a couple of donors. Two young, previously healthy adult volunteers made up the cohort, one male and one female. Study-level results and caveats: Clones contracting from day 15 to 85 had balanced CD4/CD8 phenotypes, while a second wave expanding from day 15 to 37 was biased towards CD4+. Some responding clones were found in pre-infection memory, which suggests that pre-existing cross-reactive memory T cells took part in the SARS-CoV-2 response. Whether the second-wave clones peaking on day 37 were SARS-CoV-2 specific was not confirmed. Contracting CD4+ clones turned up mainly in the CM and EM memory subsets, whereas EMRA was where CD8+ clones were enriched. Only two mild cases were covered in the study, and larger cohorts including severe cases with pre-infection samples were considered necessary.

The germline ends are 12 bases apart after V is trimmed by 1 base and J by 2 bases. The CDR3 spans 15 residues, from the cysteine through the phenylalanine. Only the CDR3 DNA is retained, 45 bases long and in frame from the first base. The run used an Illumina NovaSeq 6000. cDNA libraries for TCRalpha and TCRbeta were prepared by 5'RACE using constant-segment primers, with sample barcodes and unique molecular identifiers added. Trizol reagent was used to extract RNA from every sample. The libraries were amplified in two PCR steps, and the second step added a second sample barcode and Illumina TruSeq adapters. Sequencing of the libraries was done on an Illumina NovaSeq, producing 2 x 150 bp paired-end reads. On the study's bioinformatics: Demultiplexing of reads and collapsing into UMI-guided consensus sequences were performed with migec v1.2.7. With mixcr v2.1.11, UMI consensuses were aligned to TRA and TRB V and J templates and assembled into clonotypes. Expanded or contracted clonotypes were those called significant by both edgeR and NoisET, with noise models trained on biological replicates. For edgeR calls, a false discovery rate-adjusted p below 0.01 and a log2 fold-change threshold of 1 were applied. As an exploratory analysis of dynamics, max-normalized trajectories of the 1000 most abundant clonotypes were examined with PCA combined with hierarchical clustering. Each responding clone was given a CD4 or CD8 phenotype based on the CD4+ and CD8+ repertoires, which had been sequenced separately. TCRdb cleaned the public reads at Q25 with fastp, built clones with MiXCR and kept in-frame beta chains. Records with the same CDR3 protein are collapsed into one entry carrying the most frequent genes and DNA. TCRdb, rather than the study authors, made the V and J calls. Present in this sample are about 27,000 distinct CDR3 sequences, about 7.4% of which were seen just once. The ten largest account for 11% to 15% of the sample.

PBMCs were isolated by Ficoll-Paque density gradient centrifugation. This TCR was sampled from an adult woman who had mild COVID-19 (a few samples of this study predate the infection). The sample titles of this study are shuffled in the database, so cell type and time point are left out; the donor was told from shared clones. The sequencing input was PBMCs or a T cell subset sorted from them (not recorded which). The V and J segments used are TRBV12-3 or TRBV12-4 and TRBJ2-7; the D region possibly corresponds to TRBD1 (5 bases align). The nucleotides are TGTGCCAGCAGTTTAGGGACACGTTCTCCCTACGAGCAGTACTTC. The resulting protein is CASSLGTRSPYEQYF.